This T cell receptor (beta chain) was retrieved from a study of CD8+ T cells in alopecia areata. Study-wide findings and caveats: The study found higher clonality in lesional than normal scalp, especially in alopecia totalis/universalis.

This CDR3 comprises 17 residues. V shed 5 bases and J 7 bases; nucleotides not matched to a gene: 12. CDR1 and CDR2 (germline): SGHRS, YFSETQ. About this clone: The antigen is unknown.

Individuals with alopecia areata gave both lesional scalp punch biopsies and peripheral blood for collection. Reverse transcribed after extraction, RNA yielded cDNA as the sequencing template. Method: immunoSEQ multiplex PCR; TCRdb's copy keeps in-frame clones and lacks some. The sample has around 160,000 clones, 85% to 90% seen once; the top ten hold around 15%. The sequence came from a human donor with alopecia areata. Sequenced material: CD8+ T cells sorted from blood, taken at week 0. The chain is built from TRBV5-1 and TRBJ2-4; 13 nucleotides match TRBD2. CDR3 DNA sequence: TGCGCCAGCAGACCCTTCGGACTAGCGGGGGTCGGGAACATTCAGTACTTC. Translation gives CASRPFGLAGVGNIQYF.